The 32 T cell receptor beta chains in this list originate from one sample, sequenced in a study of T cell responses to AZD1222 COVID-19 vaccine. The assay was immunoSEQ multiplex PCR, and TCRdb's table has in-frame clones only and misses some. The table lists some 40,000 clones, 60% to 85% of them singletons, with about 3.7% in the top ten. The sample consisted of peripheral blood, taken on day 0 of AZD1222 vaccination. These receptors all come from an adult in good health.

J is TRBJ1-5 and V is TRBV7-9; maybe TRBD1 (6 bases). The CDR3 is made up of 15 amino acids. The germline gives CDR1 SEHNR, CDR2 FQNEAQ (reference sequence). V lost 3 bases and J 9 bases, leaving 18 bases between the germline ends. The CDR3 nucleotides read TGTGCCAGCAGCTTCGGAGAGGGGGGGAGTCGGCCCCAGCATTTT. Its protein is CASSFGEGGSRPQHF.

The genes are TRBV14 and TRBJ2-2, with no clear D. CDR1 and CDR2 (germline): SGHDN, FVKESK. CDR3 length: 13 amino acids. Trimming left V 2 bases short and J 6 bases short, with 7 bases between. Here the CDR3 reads CASSQNPAGELFF. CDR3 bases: TGTGCCAGCAGCCAAAATCCGGCCGGGGAGCTGTTTTTT.

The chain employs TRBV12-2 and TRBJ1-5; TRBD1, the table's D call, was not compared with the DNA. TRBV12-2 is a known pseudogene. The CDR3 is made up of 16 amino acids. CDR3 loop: CASRFRDRGLHQPQHF. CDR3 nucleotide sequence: TGTGCAAGTCGCTTCCGGGACAGGGGTCTGCATCAGCCCCAGCATTTT.

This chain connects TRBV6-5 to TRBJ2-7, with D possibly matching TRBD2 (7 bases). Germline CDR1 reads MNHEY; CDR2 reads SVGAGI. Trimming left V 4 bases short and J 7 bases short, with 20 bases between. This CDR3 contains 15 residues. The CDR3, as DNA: TGTGCCAGCAGTTTCTCTCCTGGGGGGGCCGGGGAGCAGTACTTC. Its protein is CASSFSPGGAGEQYF.

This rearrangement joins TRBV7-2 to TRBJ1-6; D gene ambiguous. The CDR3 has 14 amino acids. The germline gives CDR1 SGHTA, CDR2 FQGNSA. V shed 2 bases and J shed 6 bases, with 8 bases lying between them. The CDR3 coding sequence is TGTGCCAGCAGCTTAAGGGCCCCTAATTCACCCCTCCACTTT. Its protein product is CASSLRAPNSPLHF.

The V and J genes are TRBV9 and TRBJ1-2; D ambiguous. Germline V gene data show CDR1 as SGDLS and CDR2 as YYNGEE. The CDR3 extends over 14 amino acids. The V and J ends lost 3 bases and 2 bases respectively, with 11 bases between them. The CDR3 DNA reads TGTGCCAGCAGCGCAGGACGTCAAAACTATGGCTACACCTTC. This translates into CASSAGRQNYGYTF.

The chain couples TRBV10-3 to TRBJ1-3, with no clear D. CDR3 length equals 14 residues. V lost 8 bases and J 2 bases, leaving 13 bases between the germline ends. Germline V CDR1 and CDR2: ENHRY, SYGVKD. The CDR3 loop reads CAIHPGDTGNTIYF. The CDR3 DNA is TGTGCCATCCACCCGGGAGATACTGGAAACACCATATATTTT.

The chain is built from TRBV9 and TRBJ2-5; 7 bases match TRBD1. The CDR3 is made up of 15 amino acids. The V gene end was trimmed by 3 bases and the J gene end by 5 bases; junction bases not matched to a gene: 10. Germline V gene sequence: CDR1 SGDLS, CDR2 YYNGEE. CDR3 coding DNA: TGTGCCAGCAGCGATGCCGGGACAGCATGGGAGACCCAGTACTTC. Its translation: CASSDAGTAWETQYF.

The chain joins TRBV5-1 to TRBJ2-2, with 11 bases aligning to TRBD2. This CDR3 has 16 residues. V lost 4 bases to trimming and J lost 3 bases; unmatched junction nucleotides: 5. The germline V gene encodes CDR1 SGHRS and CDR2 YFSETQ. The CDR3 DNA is TGCGCCAGCAGCCCCGGGACTAGCGGACACACCGGGGAGCTGTTTTTT. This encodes CASSPGTSGHTGELFF.

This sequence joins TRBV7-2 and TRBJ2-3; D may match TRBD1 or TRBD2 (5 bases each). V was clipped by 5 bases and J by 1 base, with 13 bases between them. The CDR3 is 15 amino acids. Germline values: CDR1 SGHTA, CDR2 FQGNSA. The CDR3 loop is CASSGDGGGTDTQYF. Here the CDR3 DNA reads TGTGCCAGCAGCGGAGATGGGGGTGGCACAGATACGCAGTATTTT.

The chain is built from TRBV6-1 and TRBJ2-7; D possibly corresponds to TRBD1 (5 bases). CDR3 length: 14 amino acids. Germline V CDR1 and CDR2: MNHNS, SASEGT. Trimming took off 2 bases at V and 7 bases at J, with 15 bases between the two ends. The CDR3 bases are TGTGCCAGCAGTGAAATGGTGGACACCCGAGAGCAGTACTTC. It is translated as CASSEMVDTREQYF.

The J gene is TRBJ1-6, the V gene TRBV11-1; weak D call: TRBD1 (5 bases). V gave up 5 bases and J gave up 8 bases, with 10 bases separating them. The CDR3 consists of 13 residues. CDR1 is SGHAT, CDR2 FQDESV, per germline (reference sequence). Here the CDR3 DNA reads TGTGCCAGCAGCATCAGAGGGGATTCACCCCTCCACTTT. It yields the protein CASSIRGDSPLHF.

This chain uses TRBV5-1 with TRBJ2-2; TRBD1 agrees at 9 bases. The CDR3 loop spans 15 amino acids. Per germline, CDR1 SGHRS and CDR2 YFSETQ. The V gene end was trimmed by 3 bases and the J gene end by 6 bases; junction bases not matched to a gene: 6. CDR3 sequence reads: CASSWTGEGAGELFF. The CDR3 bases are TGCGCCAGCAGCTGGACAGGGGAGGGAGCCGGGGAGCTGTTTTTT.

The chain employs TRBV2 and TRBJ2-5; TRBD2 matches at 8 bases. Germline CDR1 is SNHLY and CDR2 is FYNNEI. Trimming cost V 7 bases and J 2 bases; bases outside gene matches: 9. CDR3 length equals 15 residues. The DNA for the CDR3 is TGTGCCAGCACCCTCTTTGCGGGGGGACAAGAGACCCAGTACTTC. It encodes CASTLFAGGQETQYF.

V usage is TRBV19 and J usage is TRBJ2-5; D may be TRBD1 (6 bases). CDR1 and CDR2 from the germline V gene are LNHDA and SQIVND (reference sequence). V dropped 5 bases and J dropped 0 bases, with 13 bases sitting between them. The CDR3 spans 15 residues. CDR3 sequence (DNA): TGTGCCAGTAGTCCAACCGACAGGAACCAAGAGACCCAGTACTTC. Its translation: CASSPTDRNQETQYF. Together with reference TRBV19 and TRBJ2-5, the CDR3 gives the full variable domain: DGGITQSPKYLFRKEGQNVTLSCEQNLNHDAMYWYRQDPGQGLRLIYYSQIVNDFQKGDIAEGYSVSREKKESFPLTVTSAQKNPTAFYLCASSPTDRNQETQYFGPGTRLLVL.

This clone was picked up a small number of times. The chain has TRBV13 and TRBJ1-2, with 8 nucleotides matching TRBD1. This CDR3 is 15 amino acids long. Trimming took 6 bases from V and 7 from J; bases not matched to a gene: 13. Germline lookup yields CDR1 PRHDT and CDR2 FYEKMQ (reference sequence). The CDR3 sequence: CASRNDRGLVAGYTF. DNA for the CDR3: TGTGCCAGCAGAAATGACAGGGGATTGGTGGCTGGCTACACCTTC.

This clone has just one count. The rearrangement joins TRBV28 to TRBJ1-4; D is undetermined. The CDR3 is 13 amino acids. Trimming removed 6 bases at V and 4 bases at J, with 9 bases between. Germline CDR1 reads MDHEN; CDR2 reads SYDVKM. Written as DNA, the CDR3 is TGTGCCAGCAGGGCGGTACTTAATGAAAAACTGTTTTTT. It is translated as CASRAVLNEKLFF.

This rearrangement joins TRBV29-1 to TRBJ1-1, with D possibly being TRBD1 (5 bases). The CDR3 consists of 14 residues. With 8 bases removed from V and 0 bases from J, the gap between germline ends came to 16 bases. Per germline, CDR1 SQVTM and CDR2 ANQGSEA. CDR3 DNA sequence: TGCAGCTCTACCGGGTGGGGCATGAACACTGAAGCTTTCTTT. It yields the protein CSSTGWGMNTEAFF.

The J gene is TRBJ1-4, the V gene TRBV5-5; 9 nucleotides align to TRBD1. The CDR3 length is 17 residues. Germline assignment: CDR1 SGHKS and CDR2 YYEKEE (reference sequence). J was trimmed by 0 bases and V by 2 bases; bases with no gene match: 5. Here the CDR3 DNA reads TGTGCCAGCAGCTTTCTAACAGGGGGCGCAACTAATGAAAAACTGTTTTTT. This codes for CASSFLTGGATNEKLFF.

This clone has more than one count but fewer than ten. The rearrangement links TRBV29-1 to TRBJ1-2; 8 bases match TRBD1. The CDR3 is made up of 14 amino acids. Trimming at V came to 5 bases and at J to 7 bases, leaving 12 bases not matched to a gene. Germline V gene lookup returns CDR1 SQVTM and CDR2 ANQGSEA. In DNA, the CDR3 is TGCAGCGTTTTGGTCCCCAACAGGGGGTCTGGCTACACCTTC. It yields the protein CSVLVPNRGSGYTF.

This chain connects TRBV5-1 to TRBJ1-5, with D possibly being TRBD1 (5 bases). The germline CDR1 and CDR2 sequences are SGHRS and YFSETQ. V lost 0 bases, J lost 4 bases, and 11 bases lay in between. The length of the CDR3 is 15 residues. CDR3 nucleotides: TGCGCCAGCAGCTTGGGGGACGGCTCAAATCAGCCCCAGCATTTT. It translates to CASSLGDGSNQPQHF.

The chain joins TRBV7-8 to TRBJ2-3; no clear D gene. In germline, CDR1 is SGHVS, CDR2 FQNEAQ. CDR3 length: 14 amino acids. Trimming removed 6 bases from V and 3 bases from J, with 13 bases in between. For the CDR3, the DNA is TGTGCCAGCAGTAGAACTCCGAGAACAGATACGCAGTATTTT. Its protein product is CASSRTPRTDTQYF.

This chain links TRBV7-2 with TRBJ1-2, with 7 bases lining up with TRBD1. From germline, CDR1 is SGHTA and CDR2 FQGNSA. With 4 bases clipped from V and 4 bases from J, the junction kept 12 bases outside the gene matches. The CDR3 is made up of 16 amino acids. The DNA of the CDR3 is TGTGCCAGCAGCTCCGGCGGACAGGCCCTCTCCTATGGCTACACCTTC. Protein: CASSSGGQALSYGYTF.

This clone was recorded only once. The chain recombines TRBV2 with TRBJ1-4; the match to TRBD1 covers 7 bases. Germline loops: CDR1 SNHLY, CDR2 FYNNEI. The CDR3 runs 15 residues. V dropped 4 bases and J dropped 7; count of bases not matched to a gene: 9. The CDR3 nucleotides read TGTGCCAGCAGTGGGCAGGGGGGGGTTGGTGAAAAACTGTTTTTT. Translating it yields CASSGQGGVGEKLFF.

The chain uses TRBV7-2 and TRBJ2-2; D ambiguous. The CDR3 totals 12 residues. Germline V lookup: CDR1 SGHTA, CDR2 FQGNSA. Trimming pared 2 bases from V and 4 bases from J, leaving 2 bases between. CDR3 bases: TGTGCCAGCAGCTTAACCACCGGGGAGCTGTTTTTT. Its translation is CASSLTTGELFF.

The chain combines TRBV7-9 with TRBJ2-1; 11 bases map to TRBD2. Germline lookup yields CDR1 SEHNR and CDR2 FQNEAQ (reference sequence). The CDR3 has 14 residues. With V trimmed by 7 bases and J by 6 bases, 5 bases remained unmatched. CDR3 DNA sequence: TGTGCCAGCACCACTAGCGGGGGCCCCAATGAGCAGTTCTTC. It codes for CASTTSGGPNEQFF.

For the CDR3, the DNA is TGTGCCAGCAGCCAAGTCGCAGGGAGGACCTTGGACGAGCAGTACTTC. Residues: CASSQVAGRTLDEQYF. The chain links TRBV14 to TRBJ2-7; weak D call: TRBD2 (6 bases). Germline V gives CDR1 SGHDN, CDR2 FVKESK. The germline V and J ends were trimmed by 1 base and 5 bases, with 18 bases remaining between them. The CDR3 has 16 amino acids. Variable domain in full (rest from reference TRBV14 and TRBJ2-7): EAGVTQFPSHSVIEKGQTVTLRCDPISGHDNLYWYRRVMGKEIKFLLHFVKESKQDESGMPNNRFLAERTGGTYSTLKVQPAELEDSGVYFCASSQVAGRTLDEQYFGPGTRLTVT.

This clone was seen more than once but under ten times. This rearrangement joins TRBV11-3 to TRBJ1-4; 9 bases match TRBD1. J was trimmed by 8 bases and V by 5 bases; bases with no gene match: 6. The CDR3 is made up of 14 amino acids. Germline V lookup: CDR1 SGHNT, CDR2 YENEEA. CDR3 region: CASSRQGEGEKLFF. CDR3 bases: TGTGCCAGCAGCCGACAGGGGGAGGGCGAAAAACTGTTTTTT.

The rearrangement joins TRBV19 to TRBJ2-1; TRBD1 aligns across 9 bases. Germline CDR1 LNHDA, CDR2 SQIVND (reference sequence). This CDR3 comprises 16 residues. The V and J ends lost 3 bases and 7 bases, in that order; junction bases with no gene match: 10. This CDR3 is CASSIQGQGRGNEQFF. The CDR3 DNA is TGTGCCAGTAGTATCCAGGGACAGGGAAGAGGGAATGAGCAGTTCTTC.

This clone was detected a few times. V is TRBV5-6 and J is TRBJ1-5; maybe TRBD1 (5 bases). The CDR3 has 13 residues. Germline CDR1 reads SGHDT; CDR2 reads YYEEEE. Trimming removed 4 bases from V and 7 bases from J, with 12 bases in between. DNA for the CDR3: TGTGCCAGCAGCGAACAGGATACCCAGCCCCAGCATTTT. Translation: CASSEQDTQPQHF.

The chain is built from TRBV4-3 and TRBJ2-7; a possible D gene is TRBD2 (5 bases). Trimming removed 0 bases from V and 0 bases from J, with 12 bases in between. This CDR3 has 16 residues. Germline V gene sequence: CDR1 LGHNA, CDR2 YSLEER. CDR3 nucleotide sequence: TGCGCCAGCAGCCAAGAATTGGGAGTTGGCTCCTACGAGCAGTACTTC. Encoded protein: CASSQELGVGSYEQYF.

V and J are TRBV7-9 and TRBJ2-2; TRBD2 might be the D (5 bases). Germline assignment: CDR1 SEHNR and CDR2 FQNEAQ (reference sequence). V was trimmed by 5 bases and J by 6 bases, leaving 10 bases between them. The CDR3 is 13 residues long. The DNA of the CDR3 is TGTGCCAGCAGCGATACGGAGGCCGGGGAGCTGTTTTTT. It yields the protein CASSDTEAGELFF.